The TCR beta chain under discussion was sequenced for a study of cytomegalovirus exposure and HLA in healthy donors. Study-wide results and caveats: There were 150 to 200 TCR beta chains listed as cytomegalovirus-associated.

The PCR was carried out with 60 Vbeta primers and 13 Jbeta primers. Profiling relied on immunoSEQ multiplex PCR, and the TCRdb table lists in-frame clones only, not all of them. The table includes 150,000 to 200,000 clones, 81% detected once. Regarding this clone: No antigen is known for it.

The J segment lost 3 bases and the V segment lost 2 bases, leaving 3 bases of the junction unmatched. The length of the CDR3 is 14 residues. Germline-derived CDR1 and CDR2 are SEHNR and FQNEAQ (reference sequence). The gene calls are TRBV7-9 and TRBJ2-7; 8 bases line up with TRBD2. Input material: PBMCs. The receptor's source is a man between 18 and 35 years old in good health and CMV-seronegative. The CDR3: CASSLPGLVYEQYF. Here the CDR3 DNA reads TGTGCCAGCAGCTTACCGGGACTAGTCTACGAGCAGTACTTC.